This TCR beta chain is drawn from a study of identical twins. Study observations and caveats: In cord blood, abundant beta clonotypes had fewer insertions; memory showed no trend.

TCRdb passed the 5' RACE reads through MiXCR, listing each CDR3 protein once. The sample comprises around 95,000 distinct CDR3 sequences, about 6.1% of which are singletons, and over 9.5% rests with the top ten. The CDR3 has 15 amino acids. Per germline, CDR1 LGHDT and CDR2 YNNKEL (reference sequence). V lost 0 bases, J lost 5 bases, and 6 bases stayed unmatched. Many counts were recorded for this clonotype. Its antigen is currently unknown. The chain uses TRBV3-1 and TRBJ1-1; 7 nucleotides line up with TRBD1. This receptor was taken from a woman aged 45-65 years in good health. The sequenced material came from memory T cells sorted from blood. In DNA form, the CDR3 reads TGTGCCAGCAGCCAAGATCCAGGGGGTAGGACTGAAGCTTTCTTT. Protein product: CASSQDPGGRTEAFF.